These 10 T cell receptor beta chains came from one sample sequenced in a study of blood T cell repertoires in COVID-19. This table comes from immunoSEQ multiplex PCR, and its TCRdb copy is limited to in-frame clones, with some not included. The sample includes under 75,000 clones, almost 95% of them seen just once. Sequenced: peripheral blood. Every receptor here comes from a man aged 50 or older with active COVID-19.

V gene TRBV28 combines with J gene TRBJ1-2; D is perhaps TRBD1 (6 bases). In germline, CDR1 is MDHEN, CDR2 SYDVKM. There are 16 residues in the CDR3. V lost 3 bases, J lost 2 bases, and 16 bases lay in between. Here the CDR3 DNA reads TGTGCCAGCAGTTTGTCGTTCGGGAGGGGGAACTATGGCTACACCTTC. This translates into CASSLSFGRGNYGYTF.

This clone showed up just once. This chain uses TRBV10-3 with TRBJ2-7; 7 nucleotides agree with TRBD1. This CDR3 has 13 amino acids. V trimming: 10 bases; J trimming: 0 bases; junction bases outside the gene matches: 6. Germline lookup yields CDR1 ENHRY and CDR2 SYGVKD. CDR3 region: CATRDSGSYEQYF. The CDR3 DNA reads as TGTGCCACCCGGGACAGCGGCTCCTACGAGCAGTACTTC.

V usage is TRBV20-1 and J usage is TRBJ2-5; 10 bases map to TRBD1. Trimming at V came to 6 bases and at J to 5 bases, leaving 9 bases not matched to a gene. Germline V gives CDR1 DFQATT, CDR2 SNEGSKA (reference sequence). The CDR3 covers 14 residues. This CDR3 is CSASRGQGYETQYF. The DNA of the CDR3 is TGCAGTGCCAGTAGGGGACAGGGGTACGAGACCCAGTACTTC.

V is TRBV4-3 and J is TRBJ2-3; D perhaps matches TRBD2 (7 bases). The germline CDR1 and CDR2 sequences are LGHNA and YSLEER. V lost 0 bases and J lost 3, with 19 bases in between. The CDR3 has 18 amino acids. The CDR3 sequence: CASSQDGDWGGRTDTQYF. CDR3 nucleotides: TGCGCCAGCAGCCAAGATGGGGACTGGGGGGGCAGGACAGATACGCAGTATTTT.

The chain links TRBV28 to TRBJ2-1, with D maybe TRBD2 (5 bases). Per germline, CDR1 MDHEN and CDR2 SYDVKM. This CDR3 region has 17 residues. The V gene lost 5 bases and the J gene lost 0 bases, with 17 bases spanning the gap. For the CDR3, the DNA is TGTGCCAGCAGTCACCTACTAGGATCCCTCTCCTACAATGAGCAGTTCTTC. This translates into CASSHLLGSLSYNEQFF.

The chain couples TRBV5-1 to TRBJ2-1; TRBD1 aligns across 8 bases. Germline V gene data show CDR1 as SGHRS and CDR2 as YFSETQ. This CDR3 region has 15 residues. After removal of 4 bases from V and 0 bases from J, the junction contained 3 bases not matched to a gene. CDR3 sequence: CASSRDRSSYNEQFF. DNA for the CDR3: TGCGCCAGCAGCCGGGACAGGAGCTCCTACAATGAGCAGTTCTTC.

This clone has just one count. CDR3 sequence reads: CASSLRLASSTDTQYF. The CDR3 DNA is TGTGCCAGCAGCCTTAGACTAGCGTCTAGCACAGATACGCAGTATTTT. This sequence joins TRBV5-4 and TRBJ2-3, with 8 bases that match TRBD2. Germline V gene data show CDR1 as SGHNT and CDR2 as YYREEE (reference sequence). This CDR3 has 16 residues. Germline trimming cut 4 bases from V and 0 bases from J; bases unmatched to any gene: 7.

The CDR3: CASSQGLERDLPQHF. For the CDR3, the DNA is TGCGCCAGCAGCCAAGGACTGGAGAGGGATCTGCCCCAGCATTTT. This chain uses TRBV4-3 with TRBJ1-5, with D unclear. The germline CDR1 and CDR2 sequences are LGHNA and YSLEER. Trimming took off 1 base at V and 9 bases at J, with 16 bases between the two ends. This CDR3 spans 15 amino acids.

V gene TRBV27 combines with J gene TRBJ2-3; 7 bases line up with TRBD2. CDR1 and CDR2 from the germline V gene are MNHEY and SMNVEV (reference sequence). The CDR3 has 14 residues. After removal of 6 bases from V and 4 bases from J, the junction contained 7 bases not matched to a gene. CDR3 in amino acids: CASSLGGGADTQYF. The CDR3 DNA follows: TGTGCCAGCAGCCTGGGGGGAGGGGCAGATACGCAGTATTTT.

CDR3 loop: CASSYLAGGGGYGYTF. CDR3 nucleotides: TGTGCCAGCAGTTACTTAGCGGGGGGCGGAGGCTATGGCTACACCTTC. The rearrangement joins TRBV6-5 to TRBJ1-2, with TRBD1 as a possible D gene (6 bases). This CDR3 contains 16 residues. Germline V gives CDR1 MNHEY, CDR2 SVGAGI. Deletions cut 1 base from V and 4 bases from J, with 16 bases between.